A selection of T cell receptor beta chains follows, all from one sample in a study of cytomegalovirus exposure and HLA in healthy donors. The repertoire was sequenced with immunoSEQ multiplex PCR; TCRdb's copy has only in-frame clones and lacks some. The sample contains roughly 100,000 clones, 60% to 85% of which appear only once. The sample consisted of PBMCs. These receptors were obtained from a man in his forties in good health and CMV-seronegative. The conserved cysteine and the conserved F or W are not part of the CDR3 here.

len,v_gene,j_gene,CDR3aa
12,TRBV5-6,TRBJ2-7,ASRETGGFLEQY
13,TRBV7-7,TRBJ2-1,ASSSGTRSHNEQF
14,TRBV19,TRBJ2-7,ASSPGGTGFPNEQY
13,TRBV6-5,TRBJ1-1,ASRRQGGENTEAF
10,TRBV7-2,TRBJ2-3,ASSLVSDTQY
15,TRBV15,TRBJ2-2,ATSRLVPGQNTGELF
13,TRBV6-5,TRBJ2-7,ASSYHSGEPYEQY
15,TRBV5-6,TRBJ1-2,ASSLGGRGVLNYGYT
11,TRBV6-5,TRBJ1-5,ASRGTGNQPQH
13,TRBV6-6,TRBJ1-5,ASSQGTVPTQPQH
15,TRBV27,TRBJ2-7,ASSLGTGGFSIYEQY
13,TRBV6-4,TRBJ2-1,ASSEASGGAHEQF
13,TRBV5-5,TRBJ2-7,ASSLAGGLPDTQY
12,TRBV19,TRBJ2-7,ASSPGQGGYEQY
13,TRBV7-9,TRBJ2-1,ASRQAGALTDEQF
11,TRBV7-9,TRBJ2-2,ASSLSGSGELF
16,TRBV7-9,TRBJ2-4,SSSLNQGTVRVKNIQY
12,TRBV5-4,TRBJ2-7,ASSLGRGSYEQY
12,TRBV25-1,TRBJ2-2,ASTRTGDTGELF
10,TRBV10-3,TRBJ1-1,AISAGSTEAF
9,TRBV19,TRBJ2-1,ASSGGDEQF
12,TRBV6-1,TRBJ1-3,AAQGSFSGNTIY
12,TRBV18,TRBJ2-2,ASSSGPNTGELF
13,TRBV11-3,TRBJ2-1,ASSLDGGAYNEQF
14,TRBV7-9,TRBJ1-3,ASRILTGVSGNTIY
11,TRBV27,TRBJ1-2,ASSFGGMGGYT
12,TRBV7-8,TRBJ1-5,ASSGDRAGQPQH
9,TRBV7-8,TRBJ2-7,ASSLTYEQY
12,TRBV27,TRBJ2-5,ASSRAGKEWEQY
12,TRBV5-6,TRBJ1-4,ASSSQGLGEKLF
13,TRBV7-9,TRBJ1-5,ASSPTGHSNQPQH
16,TRBV7-2,TRBJ2-2,ASSLAGVVGGNTGELF
10,TRBV28,TRBJ1-2,ASLDRGLGYT
15,TRBV7-9,TRBJ2-5,ASSLIPTSPPRETQY
15,TRBV2,TRBJ1-2,ASGSKVGQGALYGYT
12,TRBV29-1,TRBJ2-3,SVEGREGTDTQY
12,TRBV27,TRBJ1-6,ASSFLNANSPLH
13,TRBV5-1,TRBJ2-3,ASRLLELVENTQY
11,TRBV9,TRBJ2-1,ASSDRVYDEQF
14,TRBV7-9,TRBJ1-1,SSSLAQVGRGTEAF
12,TRBV10-2,TRBJ2-7,ASSEGGRSYEQY
13,TRBV7-7,TRBJ2-1,ASSAIAGPYNEQF
13,TRBV6-1,TRBJ1-3,ASSEQNRGANTIY
12,TRBV7-2,TRBJ2-5,ASSLRAGGETQY
11,TRBV29-1,TRBJ1-1,SVEKQLNTEAF
15,TRBV19,TRBJ1-1,ASSPNGGVVLNTEAF
17,TRBV19,TRBJ2-3,ASSPWGLADPASTDTQY
11,TRBV7-9,TRBJ2-3,ASSWGRTDTQY
13,TRBV2,TRBJ2-1,ASSAGQGRYNEQF
13,TRBV7-2,TRBJ1-5,ASSSGYQGNQPQH
12,TRBV11-2,TRBJ1-1,ASSLVGGRTEAF
14,TRBV7-9,TRBJ2-6,ASSLGAQSGANVLT
9,TRBV28,TRBJ2-1,ASSLRDEQF
12,TRBV14,TRBJ2-7,ASSQALLRGEQY
12,TRBV9,TRBJ1-2,ASSVREANYGYT